This entry concerns a single T cell receptor (beta chain). Alongside a J-beta primer mix, a sample-barcoded 5' primer served in a second PCR lasting 7 to 11 cycles. The authors tagged each cDNA molecule using a template-switch adaptor with 12 random nucleotides. TCRdb reprocessed the 5' RACE reads with MiXCR, giving one entry per CDR3 protein. The profile covers roughly 1,100,000 distinct CDR3 sequences, with about 23% appearing a single time and less than 0.75% taken by the ten largest. The entry originates in a study of blood T cells in healthy people across ages. Per sample, at least 6 micrograms of total RNA were extracted. Trimming cost V 1 base and J 1 base, with 14 bases left between them. The CDR3 runs 16 residues. The germline V gene has CDR1 SGHRS and CDR2 YFSETQ. The data were also submitted as part of a second study, on T cells of mothers and their children. Per that paper: Related mother-child pairs shared marginally more repertoire than unrelated pairs, though not significantly. No clones detected were persistent microchimeric T cell clones.

This clonotype originated in a girl aged 2-15 years in good health. The rearrangement joins TRBV5-1 to TRBJ1-1; D remains unclear. Sequencing used blood. In DNA, the CDR3 is TGCGCCAGCAGCTTGCGGGGAGAGGAGCGGAACACTGAAGCTTTCTTT. Translated: CASSLRGEERNTEAFF.